This entry lists 2 T cell receptor beta chains sequenced from one sample in a study of CD8 T cells in ankylosing spondylitis. MiXCR was run by TCRdb on the 5' RACE reads, yielding one entry per CDR3 protein. The table records 350,000 or so distinct CDR3 sequences, around 10% of them present only once. Sequencing was done on a sample of blood, either unsorted or a sorted T cell fraction (not recorded which). The receptors stem from a female donor with ankylosing spondylitis or in good health (not recorded which).

There are many counts of this clonotype. The J gene is TRBJ2-3, the V gene TRBV28; D unclear. V shed 1 base and J shed 11 bases, with 4 bases lying between them. CDR1 is MDHEN and CDR2 is SYDVKM in the germline V gene. The CDR3 contains 10 residues. The CDR3 is CASSLYRQYF. CDR3 coding DNA: TGTGCCAGCAGTTTATATAGGCAGTATTTT.

The V and J genes are TRBV7-3 and TRBJ2-1; a possible D gene is TRBD1 (7 bases). Germline values: CDR1 SGHTA, CDR2 FQGTGA. Trimming cost V 4 bases and J 0 bases, with 16 bases left between them. There are 17 residues in the CDR3. The CDR3 region has the DNA TGTGCCAGCAGCTCCGGGCAGGGGGGAGGCTCCTACAATGAGCAGTTCTTC. This encodes CASSSGQGGGSYNEQFF.